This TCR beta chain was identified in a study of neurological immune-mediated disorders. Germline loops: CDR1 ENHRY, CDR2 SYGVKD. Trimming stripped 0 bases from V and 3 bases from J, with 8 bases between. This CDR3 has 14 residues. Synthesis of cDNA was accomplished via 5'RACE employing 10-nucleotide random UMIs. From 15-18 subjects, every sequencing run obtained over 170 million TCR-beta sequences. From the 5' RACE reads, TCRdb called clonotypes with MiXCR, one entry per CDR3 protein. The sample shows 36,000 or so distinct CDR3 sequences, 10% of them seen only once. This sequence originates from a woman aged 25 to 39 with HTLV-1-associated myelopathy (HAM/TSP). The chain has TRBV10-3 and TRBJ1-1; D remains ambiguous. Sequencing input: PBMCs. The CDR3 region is CAISESAADTEAFF. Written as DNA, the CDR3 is TGTGCCATCAGTGAGTCGGCAGCGGACACTGAAGCTTTCTTT.